Below are 30 T cell receptor beta chains sequenced from a single sample in a study of blood T cell repertoires in COVID-19. Clones were sequenced by immunoSEQ multiplex PCR, and TCRdb holds only the in-frame ones, with some missing. Among under 250,000 clones listed, just over 85% were seen once. Input material: PBMCs or T cells enriched from blood (not recorded which). The receptor source for this set is a man aged 40-55 years who had recovered from COVID-19.

This rearrangement joins TRBV9 to TRBJ2-3; 9 positions agree with TRBD1. Germline assignment: CDR1 SGDLS and CDR2 YYNGEE. V dropped 4 bases and J dropped 0; count of bases not matched to a gene: 6. The CDR3 is 16 residues long. CDR3 sequence reads: CASSTSGTGSTDTQYF. CDR3 nucleotides: TGTGCCAGCAGCACATCCGGGACAGGGAGCACAGATACGCAGTATTTT.

The gene calls are TRBV28 and TRBJ1-2, with D hard to call. V lost 4 bases and J lost 7, with 19 bases in between. The germline CDR1 and CDR2 sequences are MDHEN and SYDVKM. CDR3 size: 15 residues. Here the CDR3 reads CASSSVGVLWGGYTF. The CDR3 region has the DNA TGTGCCAGCAGTTCCGTGGGAGTATTATGGGGTGGCTACACCTTC.

This rearrangement joins TRBV7-2 to TRBJ1-2, with D perhaps TRBD1 (5 bases). The CDR3 totals 15 residues. The germline gives CDR1 SGHTA, CDR2 FQGNSA. Deletions cut 4 bases from V and 4 bases from J, with 16 bases between. The CDR3, as DNA: TGTGCCAGCAGCTCGGACCCGGGGGAGGCCTATGGCTACACCTTC. Translating it yields CASSSDPGEAYGYTF. The variable domain in full, completed from reference TRBV7-2 and TRBJ1-2, reads GAGVSQSPSNKVTEKGKDVELRCDPISGHTALYWYRQSLGQGLEFLIYFQGNSAPDKSGLPSDRFSAERTGGSVSTLTIQRTQQEDSAVYLCASSSDPGEAYGYTFGSGTRLTVV.

The rearrangement links TRBV18 to TRBJ1-1; tentatively, D is TRBD1 (6 bases). The ends were cut back, 0 bases at V and 3 bases at J, with 8 bases in the middle. Germline V gene sequence: CDR1 KGHSH, CDR2 LQKENI. The CDR3 is made up of 14 amino acids. The CDR3 loop reads CASSPPKGDTEAFF. CDR3 coding DNA: TGTGCCAGCTCACCACCGAAGGGGGACACTGAAGCTTTCTTT.

This chain uses TRBV10-2 with TRBJ2-2; no clear D. Trimming shortened V by 4 bases and J by 5 bases, and 8 bases separated the two germline ends. The CDR3 covers 13 residues. CDR1 is WSHSY, CDR2 SAAADI, per germline. CDR3: CASSGTETGELFF. DNA of the CDR3: TGCGCCAGCAGTGGAACGGAGACCGGGGAGCTGTTTTTT.

The chain uses TRBV7-6 and TRBJ1-4; 11 bases match TRBD1. CDR3 length: 14 residues. V was clipped by 6 bases and J by 10 bases; unmatched bases: 7. Germline-derived CDR1 and CDR2 are SGHVS and FNYEAQ. The CDR3 loop reads CASRSGTGGGKLFF. DNA of the CDR3: TGTGCCAGCAGATCCGGGACAGGGGGTGGAAAACTGTTTTTT.

This chain links TRBV7-2 with TRBJ1-4, with D tentatively TRBD1 (6 bases). Trimming cost V 1 base and J 6 bases, with 12 bases left between them. CDR3 length: 15 amino acids. Per the germline V gene, CDR1 is SGHTA and CDR2 is FQGNSA. CDR3 sequence: CASSLVGQGYEKLFF. CDR3 nucleotide sequence: TGTGCCAGCAGCTTAGTCGGGCAGGGGTATGAAAAACTGTTTTTT.

The chain joins TRBV5-1 to TRBJ1-4; D gene unclear. Germline loops: CDR1 SGHRS, CDR2 YFSETQ. CDR3 length equals 14 residues. The ends were cut back, 1 base at V and 3 bases at J, with 7 bases in the middle. CDR3 protein: CASSLTVPNEKLFF. CDR3 bases: TGCGCCAGCAGCTTGACAGTTCCTAATGAAAAACTGTTTTTT.

The chain uses TRBV3-1 (or the pseudogene TRBV3-2) and TRBJ1-3; 10 nucleotides line up with TRBD1. This CDR3 has 17 residues. Germline values: CDR1 LGHDT, CDR2 YNNKEL (reference sequence). With V trimmed by 5 bases and J by 3 bases, 10 bases remained unmatched. CDR3 nucleotides: TGTGCCAGCAGCGCCCGGGACAGGGGTTTGGGTGGAAACACCATATATTTT. Amino acid sequence: CASSARDRGLGGNTIYF.

The chain joins TRBV7-2 to TRBJ2-7, with D perhaps TRBD2 (7 bases). The ends were cut back, 0 bases at V and 0 bases at J, with 12 bases in the middle. There are 16 residues in the CDR3. Germline CDR1 and CDR2: SGHTA and FQGNSA. The CDR3 DNA sequence: TGTGCCAGCAGCTTAGCGGGGGGGCCGAGCTCCTACGAGCAGTACTTC. This encodes CASSLAGGPSSYEQYF.

CDR3 DNA: TGTGCCAGCAGTCCGACAGGGTTCGGAAACACCATATATTTT. Amino acids: CASSPTGFGNTIYF. The chain joins TRBV28 to TRBJ1-3, with 7 bases aligning to TRBD1. With V trimmed by 5 bases and J by 4 bases, 5 bases remained unmatched. Per germline, CDR1 MDHEN and CDR2 SYDVKM. The CDR3 totals 14 residues.

The rearrangement joins TRBV9 to TRBJ2-5; no definite D call. The V gene's germline CDR1 is SGDLS and CDR2 YYNGEE. The CDR3 is 13 amino acids. V was trimmed by 0 bases and J by 3 bases, leaving 6 bases between them. The CDR3 reads CASSVGREETQYF. The DNA for the CDR3 is TGTGCCAGCAGCGTAGGTCGGGAAGAGACCCAGTACTTC.

CDR3 in DNA: TGTGCCAGCAGCAAATGGCGGGAGGGCCGGGGGCAGTACTTC. Its translation is CASSKWREGRGQYF. The rearrangement uses TRBV21-1 and TRBJ2-7; no DNA check was done on the table's D call, TRBD2. TRBV21-1 is tagged as a pseudogene. The CDR3 has 14 amino acids.

The V gene is TRBV28, the J gene TRBJ2-3; 8 bases match TRBD2. The germline gives CDR1 MDHEN, CDR2 SYDVKM. The CDR3 spans 18 residues. V gave up 6 bases and J gave up 2 bases; unmatched junction bases: 16. CDR3 in DNA: TGTGCCAGCAGCTCCAACAAACGCACTAGCGGACTCACAGATACGCAGTATTTT. The encoded protein is CASSSNKRTSGLTDTQYF.

The chain combines TRBV4-1 with TRBJ2-2, with D unresolved. The V gene's germline CDR1 is MGHRA and CDR2 YSYEKL. CDR3 length equals 14 residues. Trimming took off 2 bases at V and 2 bases at J, with 6 bases between the two ends. The CDR3 protein is CASSQRSNTGELFF. CDR3 DNA: TGCGCCAGCAGCCAAAGGAGCAACACCGGGGAGCTGTTTTTT.

The chain joins TRBV30 to TRBJ1-2; tentatively, D is TRBD1 (5 bases). The CDR3 covers 12 residues. The V gene lost 5 bases and the J gene lost 8 bases, with 15 bases spanning the gap. Germline loops: CDR1 GTSNPN, CDR2 SVGIG (reference sequence). The chain's CDR3 is CAWGTVTGGYTF. The CDR3 DNA sequence: TGTGCCTGGGGGACGGTGACTGGAGGCTACACCTTC.

The gene calls are TRBV3-1 (or the pseudogene TRBV3-2) and TRBJ2-3; TRBD2 agrees at 11 bases. Trimming at V came to 4 bases and at J to 0 bases, leaving 3 bases not matched to a gene. This CDR3 comprises 16 residues. Germline lookup yields CDR1 LGHDT and CDR2 YNNKEL (reference sequence). CDR3 coding DNA: TGTGCCAGCAGCCGCCGACTAGCGGGAAGCACAGATACGCAGTATTTT. Its translation: CASSRRLAGSTDTQYF.

The CDR3 here is CASSLAQGMYEQFF. In DNA, the CDR3 is TGCGCCAGCAGCTTGGCGCAGGGTATGTATGAGCAGTTCTTC. The chain is built from TRBV5-1 and TRBJ2-1; D perhaps matches TRBD1 (5 bases). The CDR3 totals 14 residues. Trimming stripped 0 bases from V and 8 bases from J, with 12 bases between. CDR1 and CDR2 (germline): SGHRS, YFSETQ.

The CDR3 sequence: CASSLGGAPYGYTF. In nucleotides, the CDR3 is TGTGCCAGCAGCTTGGGTGGGGCGCCCTATGGCTACACCTTC. The rearrangement joins TRBV5-6 to TRBJ1-2; maybe TRBD1 (5 bases). Trimming removed 0 bases from V and 4 bases from J, with 10 bases in between. The CDR3 consists of 14 residues. The germline gives CDR1 SGHDT, CDR2 YYEEEE.

Remarks on this clone: Relative to the germline gene, one junction end is altered; a read error may explain this. V and J are TRBV7-7 and TRBJ1-1; D is possibly TRBD1 (5 bases). In germline, CDR1 is SSHAT, CDR2 FNYEAQ (reference sequence). CDR3 length: 13 amino acids. As DNA, the CDR3 is TGTGCTAGCAGCTTAGATTCTGGGACTCAAGCTTTCTTT. It encodes CASSLDSGTQAFF.

The chain couples TRBV28 to TRBJ1-2, with TRBD1 matching over 10 bases. The junction had 6 bases not matched to a gene; V was cut back by 10 bases and J by 4 bases. Germline CDR1 MDHEN, CDR2 SYDVKM. The CDR3 length is 13 residues. The CDR3, as DNA: TGTGCCACCAGACAGGGGGCAGGCTATGGCTACACCTTC. Translated: CATRQGAGYGYTF.

The chain recombines TRBV5-6 with TRBJ2-1, with D tentatively TRBD2 (6 bases). The germline V and J ends were trimmed by 3 bases and 1 base, with 8 bases remaining between them. Germline CDR1 and CDR2: SGHDT and YYEEEE. This CDR3 comprises 14 residues. The CDR3 region is CASSYSGSYNEQFF. Here the CDR3 DNA reads TGTGCCAGCAGCTACAGCGGGTCCTACAATGAGCAGTTCTTC.

The rearrangement joins TRBV4-2 to TRBJ1-1, with 7 bases matching TRBD1. The V and J ends lost 0 bases and 6 bases, in that order; junction bases with no gene match: 19. Per germline, CDR1 LGHNA and CDR2 YNFKEQ. There are 19 residues in the CDR3. In DNA, the CDR3 is TGTGCCAGCAGCCAAGATAACTGGCGCCGAACAGGGGCTGTTCCTGAAGCTTTCTTT. Amino acid sequence: CASSQDNWRRTGAVPEAFF.

The chain couples TRBV27 to TRBJ1-1, with 7 bases aligning to TRBD1. The CDR3 spans 13 residues. Germline loops: CDR1 MNHEY, CDR2 SMNVEV (reference sequence). The V gene end was trimmed by 7 bases and the J gene end by 8 bases; junction bases not matched to a gene: 10. The CDR3 bases are TGTGCCAGCACCCGAGTCCGGGACAGCGAAGCTTTCTTT. Translating it yields CASTRVRDSEAFF.

The rearrangement links TRBV13 to TRBJ1-3; the D is unclear. CDR3 length equals 15 residues. Looked up from germline, CDR1 is PRHDT and CDR2 is FYEKMQ (reference sequence). V was clipped by 0 bases and J by 8 bases, with 14 bases between them. As DNA, the CDR3 is TGTGCCAGCAGCTTAGGCCGACCTGGGCGGGACACCATATATTTT. The encoded protein is CASSLGRPGRDTIYF.

The chain uses TRBV4-3 and TRBJ1-1; no firm D call. Looked up from germline, CDR1 is LGHNA and CDR2 is YSLEER. V shed 0 bases and J shed 3 bases, with 5 bases lying between them. There are 13 residues in the CDR3. CDR3 in DNA: TGCGCCAGCAGCCAAGATCGGGACACTGAAGCTTTCTTT. It codes for CASSQDRDTEAFF.

V usage is TRBV7-2 and J usage is TRBJ2-7; tentatively, D is TRBD2 (6 bases). CDR3 size: 14 residues. Trimming took off 5 bases at V and 1 base at J, with 12 bases between the two ends. Germline CDR1 and CDR2: SGHTA and FQGNSA. As DNA, the CDR3 is TGTGCCAGCAGCACCGGCGGGATATCCTACGAGCAGTACTTC. Residues: CASSTGGISYEQYF. The whole variable domain, filled in from reference TRBV7-2 and TRBJ2-7, reads GAGVSQSPSNKVTEKGKDVELRCDPISGHTALYWYRQSLGQGLEFLIYFQGNSAPDKSGLPSDRFSAERTGGSVSTLTIQRTQQEDSAVYLCASSTGGISYEQYFGPGTRLTVT.

As to this clone: Other DNA sequences within the sample encode an identical CDR3. This chain uses TRBV5-1 with TRBJ1-5, with TRBD1 matching 9 bases. The CDR3 is 14 residues long. Germline V gene data show CDR1 as SGHRS and CDR2 as YFSETQ. With 3 bases clipped from V and 4 bases from J, the junction kept 2 bases outside the gene matches. CDR3 protein: CASSSGTGNQPQHF. CDR3 coding DNA: TGCGCCAGCAGCTCCGGGACAGGGAATCAGCCCCAGCATTTT.

The chain employs TRBV7-3 and TRBJ1-1, with TRBD1 as a possible D gene (5 bases). The V end was cut by 1 base, the J end by 3 bases, with 6 bases between. Germline V CDR1 and CDR2: SGHTA, FQGTGA. CDR3 length: 13 residues. The CDR3 nucleotides read TGTGCCAGCAGCTTAAGGGGGGACACTGAAGCTTTCTTT. Its protein product is CASSLRGDTEAFF.

The CDR3 DNA is TGTGTCAGAAGCGACAGGGTAAGGAATCAGCCCCAGCATTTT. It yields the protein CVRSDRVRNQPQHF. The J gene is TRBJ1-5, the V gene TRBV7-5; no check of the table's D call, TRBD1, against the DNA was made. TRBV7-5 is an annotated pseudogene. The CDR3 extends over 14 amino acids.